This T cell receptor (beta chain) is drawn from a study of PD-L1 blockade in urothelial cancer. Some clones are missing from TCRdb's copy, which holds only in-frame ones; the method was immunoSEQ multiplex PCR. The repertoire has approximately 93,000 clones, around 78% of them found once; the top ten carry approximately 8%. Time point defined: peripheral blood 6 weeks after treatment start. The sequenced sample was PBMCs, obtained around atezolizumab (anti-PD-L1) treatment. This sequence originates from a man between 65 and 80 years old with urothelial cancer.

The CDR3 region has the DNA TGTGCCAGTATAAGACAAGGGGCTGAAGCTTTCTTT. This translates into CASIRQGAEAFF. The V call is TRBV19, the J call TRBJ1-1, with D possibly TRBD1 on 5 matching bases. CDR1 and CDR2 from the germline V gene are LNHDA and SQIVND (reference sequence). The V gene lost 7 bases and the J gene lost 6 bases, with 12 bases spanning the gap. This CDR3 comprises 12 residues. The variable domain in full, completed from reference TRBV19 and TRBJ1-1, reads DGGITQSPKYLFRKEGQNVTLSCEQNLNHDAMYWYRQDPGQGLRLIYYSQIVNDFQKGDIAEGYSVSREKKESFPLTVTSAQKNPTAFYLCASIRQGAEAFFGQGTRLTVV.